The T cell receptor (beta chain) under discussion was sequenced for a study of cytomegalovirus exposure and HLA in healthy donors. General study results and limits: There were 164 TCR beta chains listed as cytomegalovirus-associated. Trimming of TCR beta V- and J-genes showed a link, identified in a later analysis, to a missense DCLRE1C variant.

The CDR3 has 13 residues. The V end lost 0 bases, the J end lost 8 bases, and 10 bases lay between the germline ends. Germline V CDR1 and CDR2: SGHRS, YFSETQ. Comment on this clone: Its antigen is still unknown.

With 60 Vbeta and 13 Jbeta primers, the PCR was carried out. Sequencing used immunoSEQ multiplex PCR; TCRdb keeps in-frame clones, though not all of them. The sample has 20,000 to 25,000 clones. Sequencing input: PBMCs. This sequence joins TRBV5-1 and TRBJ2-3, with D possibly TRBD2 on 5 matching bases. This TCR was sampled from a man aged 60 to 69 in good health and CMV-seropositive. The CDR3 loop reads CASSLADYGTQYF. The CDR3 coding sequence is TGCGCCAGCAGCTTGGCCGACTATGGTACGCAGTATTTT. The whole variable domain, filled in from reference TRBV5-1 and TRBJ2-3, reads KAGVTQTPRYLIKTRGQQVTLSCSPISGHRSVSWYQQTPGQGLQFLFEYFSETQRNKGNFPGRFSGRQFSNSRSEMNVSTLELGDSALYLCASSLADYGTQYFGPGTRLTVL.